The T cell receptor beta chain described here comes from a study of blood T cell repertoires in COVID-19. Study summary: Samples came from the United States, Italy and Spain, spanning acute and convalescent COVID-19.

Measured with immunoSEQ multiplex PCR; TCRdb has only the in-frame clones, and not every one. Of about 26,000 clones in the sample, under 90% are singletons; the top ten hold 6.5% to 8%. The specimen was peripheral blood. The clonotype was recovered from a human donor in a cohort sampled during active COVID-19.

Here the CDR3 DNA reads TGTGCCAGCAGCTCACAAGGGGTTCCCTCTGGAAACACCATATATTTT. Translating it yields CASSSQGVPSGNTIYF. The chain joins TRBV7-8 to TRBJ1-3, with D possibly matching TRBD1 (5 bases). The CDR3 loop spans 16 amino acids. Trimming removed 4 bases from V and 0 bases from J, with 13 bases in between. The V gene's germline CDR1 is SGHVS and CDR2 FQNEAQ.